Shown below are 15 T cell receptor beta chains from a single sample sequenced in a study of control samples from healthy donors and cancer patients. The repertoire was sequenced with immunoSEQ multiplex PCR; TCRdb's copy has only in-frame clones and lacks some. The table lists roughly 130,000 clones, roughly nine tenths of them singletons. Sequencing input: blood. All receptors come from a woman in her 30s in good health.

This chain connects TRBV24-1 to TRBJ2-5; a weak D match, TRBD1 (5 bases). There are 13 residues in the CDR3. The V and J ends lost 5 bases and 2 bases respectively, with 8 bases between them. Germline assignment: CDR1 KGHDR and CDR2 SFDVKD. The CDR3 DNA reads TGTGCCACCAGTGCGGACAATCAAGAGACCCAGTACTTC. It specifies CATSADNQETQYF.

The chain has TRBV30 and TRBJ1-1, with D perhaps TRBD1 (6 bases). CDR1 and CDR2 (germline): GTSNPN, SVGIG (reference sequence). Trimming cost V 2 bases and J 2 bases, with 12 bases left between them. CDR3 length: 14 amino acids. CDR3 nucleotides: TGTGCCTGGAGTATTGGGACACTTAACACTGAAGCTTTCTTT. Amino acid sequence: CAWSIGTLNTEAFF.

The V call is TRBV9, the J call TRBJ1-1; no firm D call. V shed 2 bases and J shed 1 base, with 15 bases lying between them. Germline lookup yields CDR1 SGDLS and CDR2 YYNGEE. The CDR3 loop spans 16 amino acids. The CDR3 region has the DNA TGTGCCAGCAGCGTTTTGCCTGGACGGCAGAACACTGAAGCTTTCTTT. Amino acids: CASSVLPGRQNTEAFF.

The CDR3 sequence is CASSAYYTSSYNEQFF. CDR3 in DNA: TGTGCCAGCAGCGCTTACTATACGAGCTCCTACAATGAGCAGTTCTTC. The chain recombines TRBV7-3 with TRBJ2-1; D ambiguous. Germline V gene sequence: CDR1 SGHTA, CDR2 FQGTGA. V lost 5 bases and J lost 0, with 14 bases in between. This CDR3 spans 16 amino acids. Complete variable domain (other parts from reference TRBV7-3 and TRBJ2-1): GAGVSQTPSNKVTEKGKYVELRCDPISGHTALYWYRQSLGQGPEFLIYFQGTGAADDSGLPNDRFFAVRPEGSVSTLKIQRTERGDSAVYLCASSAYYTSSYNEQFFGPGTRLTVL.

The V call is TRBV5-1, the J call TRBJ2-2; the match to TRBD2 covers 7 bases. Trimming took 3 bases from V and 4 from J; bases not matched to a gene: 18. The CDR3 spans 19 residues. Germline CDR1 and CDR2: SGHRS and YFSETQ. CDR3 residues: CASSWLSVSYSGLTGELFF. The CDR3 nucleotides are TGCGCCAGCAGCTGGCTAAGTGTTTCCTATAGCGGGCTCACCGGGGAGCTGTTTTTT.

The rearrangement joins TRBV2 to TRBJ2-5; 10 nucleotides match TRBD2. This CDR3 has 14 amino acids. The germline V gene encodes CDR1 SNHLY and CDR2 FYNNEI. Trimming took 3 bases from V and 4 from J; bases not matched to a gene: 2. The CDR3 here is CASSELAGVETQYF. CDR3 DNA: TGTGCCAGCAGTGAGCTAGCGGGAGTAGAGACCCAGTACTTC.

The J gene is TRBJ1-2, the V gene TRBV5-4; no reliable D call. Trimming cost V 0 bases and J 1 base, with 4 bases left between them. The length of the CDR3 is 13 residues. Germline loops: CDR1 SGHNT, CDR2 YYREEE (reference sequence). The CDR3 DNA reads TGTGCCAGCAGCTTGGGGGGTAACTATGGCTACACCTTC. This encodes CASSLGGNYGYTF.

V gene TRBV19 combines with J gene TRBJ2-2, with 10 bases lining up with TRBD1. Germline trimming cut 5 bases from V and 5 bases from J; bases unmatched to any gene: 11. The germline CDR1 and CDR2 sequences are LNHDA and SQIVND (reference sequence). The CDR3 is 17 residues long. The DNA for the CDR3 is TGTGCCAGTAGTCTCCACCGGGACAGGGGTGTAACCGGGGAGCTGTTTTTT. This codes for CASSLHRDRGVTGELFF. Full variable domain (rest looked up from reference TRBV19 and TRBJ2-2): DGGITQSPKYLFRKEGQNVTLSCEQNLNHDAMYWYRQDPGQGLRLIYYSQIVNDFQKGDIAEGYSVSREKKESFPLTVTSAQKNPTAFYLCASSLHRDRGVTGELFFGEGSRLTVL.

The V call is TRBV19, the J call TRBJ2-3; 12 nucleotides align to TRBD1. Germline-derived CDR1 and CDR2 are LNHDA and SQIVND (reference sequence). The CDR3 consists of 18 residues. V shed 3 bases, J shed 0 bases, and the junction held 7 bases outside the gene matches. For the CDR3, the DNA is TGTGCCAGTAGTATGCCCCGGGACAGGGGGCCTAGCACAGATACGCAGTATTTT. It yields the protein CASSMPRDRGPSTDTQYF.

The V call is TRBV9, the J call TRBJ2-7, with TRBD1 as a possible D gene (10 bases). This CDR3 contains 22 residues. V gave up 3 bases and J gave up 7 bases, with 41 bases separating them. CDR1 and CDR2 from the germline V gene are SGDLS and YYNGEE. In DNA, the CDR3 is TGTGCCAGCAGCGATGACCGGGACAGGGGTTACCCTAAACGGATAGCGGGAGAGGAGCAGTACTTC. As protein: CASSDDRDRGYPKRIAGEEQYF. The whole variable domain, filled in from reference TRBV9 and TRBJ2-7, reads DSGVTQTPKHLITATGQRVTLRCSPRSGDLSVYWYQQSLDQGLQFLIQYYNGEERAKGNILERFSAQQFPDLHSELNLSSLELGDSALYFCASSDDRDRGYPKRIAGEEQYFGPGTRLTVT.

V and J are TRBV7-3 and TRBJ2-7, with D unresolved. Germline CDR1 reads SGHTA; CDR2 reads FQGTGA. The CDR3 is 13 amino acids. Trimming removed 2 bases from V and 4 bases from J, with 9 bases in between. The CDR3 sequence is CASSLDRVYEQYF. In nucleotides, the CDR3 is TGTGCCAGCAGCTTAGATCGGGTTTACGAGCAGTACTTC.

The J gene is TRBJ1-1, the V gene TRBV27; no clear D gene. V was clipped by 5 bases and J by 1 base, with 11 bases between them. CDR1 and CDR2 (germline): MNHEY, SMNVEV (reference sequence). The CDR3 length is 14 residues. As DNA, the CDR3 is TGTGCCAGCAGTGTCACCCGACAGAACACTGAAGCTTTCTTT. Translated, it gives CASSVTRQNTEAFF.

The chain carries TRBV10-1 and TRBJ1-1, with D perhaps TRBD1 (6 bases). Germline V CDR1 and CDR2: WNHNN, SYGVQD (reference sequence). V was clipped by 6 bases and J by 4 bases, with 15 bases between them. CDR3 length equals 14 residues. CDR3: CASREGGKSTEAFF. The CDR3 DNA reads as TGCGCCAGCAGAGAAGGGGGTAAGAGCACTGAAGCTTTCTTT.

The J gene is TRBJ2-5, the V gene TRBV7-6; D gene uncertain. The V gene lost 5 bases and the J gene lost 5 bases, with 12 bases spanning the gap. The CDR3 consists of 13 residues. The germline CDR1 and CDR2 sequences are SGHVS and FNYEAQ. The CDR3 region has the DNA TGTGCCAGCAGCCCCGGACCTGGGGAGACCCAGTACTTC. As protein: CASSPGPGETQYF.

The chain carries TRBV3-1 (or the pseudogene TRBV3-2) and TRBJ2-1, with TRBD2 matching 8 bases. The CDR3 contains 15 residues. From germline, CDR1 is LGHDT and CDR2 YNNKEL (reference sequence). V gave up 6 bases and J gave up 3 bases; unmatched junction bases: 7. The CDR3 protein is CASRDSGRSYNEQFF. The CDR3 DNA is TGTGCCAGCAGGGACAGCGGGAGAAGCTACAATGAGCAGTTCTTC.